The 26 T cell receptor beta chains below all came from one sample that was sequenced in a study of regulatory T cells in long-lasting Graves disease. Investigators prepared the TCR beta libraries by applying iRepertoire HTBI primers and Arm-PCR of CDR3 regions. TCRdb reprocessed the multiplex PCR reads with MiXCR, giving one entry per CDR3 protein. Of approximately 460,000 distinct CDR3 sequences listed, 15% to 20% are singletons. Time point given: newly diagnosed GD, antithyroid drugs for less than 3 months. Following extraction of RNA from PBMCs, that RNA was used to make the TCR library. This sample also belongs to another study, concerning T cells in Graves' hyperthyroidism and ophthalmopathy.

This sample comprised peripheral blood mononuclear cells (PBMCs), obtained at new diagnosis, from a patient treated with antithyroid drugs. Receptor source: a woman in her 30s with Graves disease.

The V and J genes are TRBV5-1 and TRBJ1-2, with 7 bases fitting TRBD1. The germline V gene encodes CDR1 SGHRS and CDR2 YFSETQ. The CDR3 loop spans 16 amino acids. Trimming at V came to 6 bases and at J to 2 bases, leaving 13 bases not matched to a gene. CDR3 in amino acids: CASTNSGTDANYGYTF. DNA of the CDR3: TGCGCCAGCACCAATTCCGGGACAGATGCGAACTATGGCTACACCTTC.

The chain recombines TRBV6-2 or TRBV6-3 with TRBJ2-2, with D maybe TRBD2 (5 bases). The ends were cut back, 2 bases at V and 6 bases at J, with 7 bases in the middle. The CDR3 has 13 amino acids. The germline V gene has CDR1 MNHEY and CDR2 SVGEGT. As DNA, the CDR3 is TGTGCCAGCAGTTACGGAGGCGCCGGGGAGCTGTTTTTT. This codes for CASSYGGAGELFF.

This clonotype was counted only a few times. The V call is TRBV7-2, the J call TRBJ1-1; D perhaps matches TRBD1 (5 bases). Germline CDR1 reads SGHTA; CDR2 reads FQGNSA. The V end lost 2 bases, the J end lost 2 bases, and 15 bases lay between the germline ends. The CDR3 is 16 amino acids. The CDR3: CASSLFLSGTNTEAFF. The CDR3 DNA reads as TGTGCCAGCAGCTTATTTCTCAGTGGGACCAACACTGAAGCTTTCTTT.

This clonotype was found many times. This chain joins TRBV11-2 and TRBJ2-7, with TRBD1 identical over 7 bases. The J segment lost 3 bases and the V segment lost 5 bases, leaving 13 bases of the junction unmatched. Germline-derived CDR1 and CDR2 are SGHAT and FQNNGV. The CDR3 spans 16 residues. For the CDR3, the DNA is TGTGCCAGCAGCCTTACGACAGGGCCTATTTTCTACGAGCAGTACTTC. It specifies CASSLTTGPIFYEQYF.

This clonotype was observed many times. V usage is TRBV6-5 and J usage is TRBJ1-5; 12 bases are a match to TRBD1. There are 20 residues in the CDR3. Germline values: CDR1 MNHEY, CDR2 SVGAGI. The junction had 13 bases not matched to a gene; V was cut back by 0 bases and J by 4 bases. CDR3 bases: TGTGCCAGCAGTTACTCGACGTCGGGACAGGGGGCTGTAGGGAATCAGCCCCAGCATTTT. Protein sequence: CASSYSTSGQGAVGNQPQHF.

This clonotype was seen repeatedly, ten times or more. V gene TRBV28 combines with J gene TRBJ2-1; 9 bases match TRBD2. The CDR3 extends over 16 amino acids. J was trimmed by 7 bases and V by 2 bases; bases with no gene match: 9. Per germline, CDR1 MDHEN and CDR2 SYDVKM. The CDR3 DNA follows: TGTGCCAGCAGTTTAGAGGCGGGAGGGGAGTCGAATGAGCAGTTCTTC. It yields the protein CASSLEAGGESNEQFF.

The rearrangement links TRBV20-1 to TRBJ1-2, with 7 bases aligning to TRBD1. The CDR3 has 16 residues. Germline loops: CDR1 DFQATT, CDR2 SNEGSKA (reference sequence). The CDR3 nucleotides read TGCAGCGTCACCTTCGGACAGGCGTCAGCTAACTATGGCTACACCTTC. It specifies CSVTFGQASANYGYTF.

This clonotype was seen a handful of times. This sequence joins TRBV20-1 and TRBJ1-1; 10 nucleotides line up with TRBD1. With V trimmed by 3 bases and J by 2 bases, 3 bases remained unmatched. Germline V gene data show CDR1 as DFQATT and CDR2 as SNEGSKA (reference sequence). The CDR3 loop spans 14 amino acids. DNA of the CDR3: TGCAGTGCTAGCCGGGACAGGGGAAACACTGAAGCTTTCTTT. This codes for CSASRDRGNTEAFF.

The gene calls are TRBV12-3 or TRBV12-4 and TRBJ2-5; 10 nucleotides agree with TRBD2. Trimming took 2 bases from V and 3 from J; bases not matched to a gene: 6. CDR3 length equals 16 residues. CDR3 region: CASSLLAGEGEETQYF. The DNA for the CDR3 is TGTGCCAGCAGTTTACTAGCGGGAGAGGGAGAAGAGACCCAGTACTTC.

This clonotype was seen ten or more times. The chain is built from TRBV29-1 and TRBJ1-1; TRBD1 aligns across 7 bases. V dropped 3 bases and J dropped 1; count of bases not matched to a gene: 2. Germline values: CDR1 SQVTM, CDR2 ANQGSEA. This CDR3 has 13 residues. The CDR3: CSVDGTENTEAFF. CDR3 DNA: TGCAGCGTTGACGGGACAGAGAACACTGAAGCTTTCTTT.

Regarding this clonotype: With a far larger clone one base away, a read error is the likely cause. V and J are TRBV28 and TRBJ2-3; TRBD1 matches at 7 bases. The assigned J gene may be wrong: the sequence end matches TRBJ2-7 better. Germline V gene sequence: CDR1 MDHEN, CDR2 SYDVKM. The CDR3 length is 15 residues. The CDR3 DNA follows: TGTGCCAGCAGTTTCGGGGACAGTAGGCTCGATGAGCAGTACTTC. This encodes CASSFGDSRLDEQYF.

The chain's CDR3 is CASTSGLIYEQYF. The CDR3 DNA sequence: TGTGCCAGCACCTCGGGGCTCATCTACGAGCAGTACTTC. This chain connects TRBV12-3 or TRBV12-4 to TRBJ2-7, with D perhaps TRBD1 or TRBD2 (5 bases each). This CDR3 has 13 amino acids. V was pared by 7 bases and J by 3 bases, with 13 bases between.

This chain uses TRBV27 with TRBJ1-4; D is possibly TRBD1 (6 bases). Trimming took off 4 bases at V and 8 bases at J, with 14 bases between the two ends. Germline CDR1 and CDR2: MNHEY and SMNVEV (reference sequence). The CDR3 has 14 amino acids. The DNA for the CDR3 is TGTGCCAGCAGTTCCAGGGGAGACGAGGAAAAACTGTTTTTT. It yields the protein CASSSRGDEEKLFF.

This clonotype was recorded a few times. This chain connects TRBV10-3 to TRBJ2-5; D not certain. With 11 bases removed from V and 3 bases from J, the gap between germline ends came to 16 bases. This CDR3 comprises 13 residues. Germline lookup yields CDR1 ENHRY and CDR2 SYGVKD. CDR3 in amino acids: CASQGRTEETQYF. The CDR3 DNA reads as TGTGCCTCGCAAGGGCGAACTGAAGAGACCCAGTACTTC.

J is TRBJ1-2 and V is TRBV18, with a weak D call TRBD1 (5 bases). V shed 3 bases and J shed 8 bases, with 16 bases lying between them. This CDR3 region has 14 residues. CDR1 is KGHSH and CDR2 is LQKENI in the germline V gene. CDR3 DNA: TGTGCCAGCTCACCCTTCGACAGAGCGGGCGGCTACACCTTC. Translated, it gives CASSPFDRAGGYTF.

This clonotype was picked up many times. The chain recombines TRBV18 with TRBJ2-1, with D perhaps TRBD2 (6 bases). In germline, CDR1 is KGHSH, CDR2 LQKENI. CDR3 length: 16 residues. V lost 6 bases and J lost 5, with 20 bases in between. The CDR3 DNA sequence: TGTGCCAGCTCCCAACCCGGGGGAAGGAGGCACAATGAGCAGTTCTTC. It translates to CASSQPGGRRHNEQFF.

This clonotype was seen ten or more times. The chain carries TRBV24-1 and TRBJ2-3; TRBD1 might be the D (6 bases). Germline V lookup: CDR1 KGHDR, CDR2 SFDVKD. The CDR3 is 13 amino acids. V dropped 3 bases and J dropped 6 bases, with 9 bases sitting between them. The CDR3 region is CATSDPGEDTQYF. The CDR3, as DNA: TGTGCCACCAGTGATCCAGGGGAGGATACGCAGTATTTT.

This clonotype appeared many times. The chain recombines TRBV20-1 with TRBJ2-1; D is unclear. With 1 base removed from V and 4 bases from J, the gap between germline ends came to 20 bases. CDR1 and CDR2 from the germline V gene are DFQATT and SNEGSKA (reference sequence). The CDR3 contains 17 residues. The CDR3 sequence is CSARAKPFAHFYNEQFF. The CDR3 coding sequence is TGCAGTGCTAGAGCGAAACCGTTTGCCCATTTTTACAATGAGCAGTTCTTC.

This chain connects TRBV5-5 to TRBJ2-1; D possibly corresponds to TRBD2 (6 bases). CDR3 length: 16 residues. Trimming removed 0 bases at V and 0 bases at J, with 10 bases between. In germline, CDR1 is SGHKS, CDR2 YYEKEE (reference sequence). As DNA, the CDR3 is TGTGCCAGCAGCTTGGGTGCGGGGCTCTCCTACAATGAGCAGTTCTTC. It specifies CASSLGAGLSYNEQFF.

This clonotype was seen at least ten times. This chain links TRBV27 with TRBJ2-5; weak D call: TRBD2 (5 bases). Deletions cut 3 bases from V and 1 base from J, with 9 bases between. CDR1 is MNHEY, CDR2 SMNVEV, per germline (reference sequence). This CDR3 comprises 14 residues. CDR3 in amino acids: CASSFRDRQETQYF. The CDR3 region has the DNA TGTGCCAGCAGTTTCCGGGATCGCCAAGAGACCCAGTACTTC.

In regard to this clonotype: A junction boundary mismatches the germline segment, possibly from a read error. The chain combines TRBV7-2 with TRBJ2-5, with D possibly being TRBD2 (5 bases). The J call may be wrong; the DNA end is better matched by TRBJ2-1. The CDR3 spans 15 residues. Germline values: CDR1 SGHTA, CDR2 FQGNSA. The CDR3 here is CASIKAEVPYNGQFF. The CDR3 DNA is TGTGCCAGCATAAAAGCGGAGGTGCCTTACAATGGGCAGTTCTTC.

This clonotype appeared many times. The chain joins TRBV28 to TRBJ2-1; D not certain. The V end was cut by 1 base, the J end by 10 bases, with 8 bases between. The CDR3 has 12 amino acids. Germline V gene lookup returns CDR1 MDHEN and CDR2 SYDVKM. CDR3 residues: CASSLSRYEQFF. The CDR3 nucleotides are TGTGCCAGCAGTTTATCCAGATACGAGCAGTTCTTC. Full variable domain (outside the CDR3, taken from reference TRBV28 and TRBJ2-1): DVKVTQSSRYLVKRTGEKVFLECVQDMDHENMFWYRQDPGLGLRLIYFSYDVKMKEKGDIPEGYSVSREKKERFSLILESASTNQTSMYLCASSLSRYEQFFGPGTRLTVL.

This clonotype has at least ten counts. The chain has TRBV2 and TRBJ2-3; the D gene is possibly TRBD2 (6 bases). Germline CDR1 SNHLY, CDR2 FYNNEI. The CDR3 sequence is 14 residues long. Between the trimmed V and J ends, which lost 4 bases and 4 bases, there was a span of 12 bases. CDR3 amino acids: CASSVEGGADTQYF. The CDR3 DNA reads as TGTGCCAGCAGTGTGGAGGGCGGCGCAGATACGCAGTATTTT.

The chain is built from TRBV11-2 and TRBJ2-4; D is unclear. V lost 0 bases, J lost 2 bases, and 2 bases lay in between. CDR3 size: 13 residues. Germline loops: CDR1 SGHAT, CDR2 FQNNGV. CDR3 bases: TGTGCCAGCAGCTTAGACCCCAAAAACATTCAGTACTTC. Translated, it gives CASSLDPKNIQYF.

In its sample, this clonotype was seen many times. The chain employs TRBV3-1 and TRBJ2-1; D may be TRBD2 (7 bases). Trimming stripped 4 bases from V and 0 bases from J, with 16 bases between. CDR1 is LGHDT and CDR2 is YNNKEL in the germline V gene (reference sequence). The CDR3 is 17 amino acids. CDR3 loop: CASSRRGATSSYNEQFF. CDR3 in DNA: TGTGCCAGCAGCCGACGGGGGGCGACGAGCTCCTACAATGAGCAGTTCTTC.

CDR3 DNA: TGTGCCATCAGTGGCCGCGGACTAGCGGGATACAATGAGCAGTTCTTC. Protein: CAISGRGLAGYNEQFF. The chain employs TRBV10-3 and TRBJ2-1, with 12 bases that match TRBD2. Unmatched junction bases numbered 5, after V lost 4 bases and J lost 4 bases. The CDR3 length is 16 residues. Germline CDR1 and CDR2: ENHRY and SYGVKD.